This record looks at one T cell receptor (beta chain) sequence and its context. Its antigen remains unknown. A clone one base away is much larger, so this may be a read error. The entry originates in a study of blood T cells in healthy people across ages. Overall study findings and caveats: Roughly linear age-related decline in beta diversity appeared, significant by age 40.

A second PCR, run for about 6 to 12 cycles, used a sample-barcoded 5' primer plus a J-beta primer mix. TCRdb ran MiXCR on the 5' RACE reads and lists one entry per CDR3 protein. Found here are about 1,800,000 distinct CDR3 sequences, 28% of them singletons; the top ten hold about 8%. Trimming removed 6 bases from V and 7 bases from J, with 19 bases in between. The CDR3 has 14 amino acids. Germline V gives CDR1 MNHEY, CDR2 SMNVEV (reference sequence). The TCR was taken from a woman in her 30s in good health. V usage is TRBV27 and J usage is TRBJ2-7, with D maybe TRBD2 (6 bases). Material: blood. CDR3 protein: CASRRGRAQWEQYF. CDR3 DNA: TGTGCCAGCAGGCGGGGCAGGGCTCAGTGGGAGCAGTACTTC.